Presented here are 27 T cell receptor beta chains from one specimen sequenced in a study of T-cell reconstitution after alpha-beta-depleted transplantation in children. Researchers prepared the TCRbeta library using unique molecular identifiers, the study reports. Via MiXCR, TCRdb re-called the PCR reads, giving one row per CDR3 protein. The sample carries some 840,000 distinct CDR3 sequences, under 20% recorded once. The source was PBMCs, mostly from graft donor cells, collected 360 days after TCRalphabeta/CD19-depleted stem cell transplant. Source of these receptors: a male patient younger than 18 who had a stem cell transplant for acute lymphoblastic leukemia, so the T cells may come from the graft donor.

This clonotype was seen repeatedly, ten times or more. The chain links TRBV12-3 or TRBV12-4 to TRBJ2-2; 9 bases are a match to TRBD1. The CDR3 sequence is 16 residues long. Unmatched junction bases numbered 8, after V lost 5 bases and J lost 4 bases. The CDR3 reads CASSEPGQGVTGELFF. The CDR3 DNA is TGTGCCAGCAGTGAGCCGGGACAGGGTGTCACCGGGGAGCTGTTTTTT.

This clonotype has just a few counts. The CDR3 DNA reads as TGTGCCACCAGTCTCGGGGGCTCGGATACGCAGTATTTT. It encodes CATSLGGSDTQYF. The rearrangement links TRBV24-1 to TRBJ2-3, with D perhaps TRBD1 or TRBD2 (6 bases each). Per the germline V gene, CDR1 is KGHDR and CDR2 is SFDVKD. The CDR3 is made up of 13 amino acids. The ends were cut back, 6 bases at V and 6 bases at J, with 12 bases in the middle.

This clonotype showed up just a few times. The CDR3 coding sequence is TGTGCCAGCAGTGCCCAGGGTCCCGAGCAGTTCTTC. Amino acid sequence: CASSAQGPEQFF. The chain couples TRBV2 to TRBJ2-1, with D perhaps matching TRBD1 (5 bases). Germline values: CDR1 SNHLY, CDR2 FYNNEI. Trimming took off 4 bases at V and 10 bases at J, with 11 bases between the two ends. The CDR3 is made up of 12 amino acids.

The rearrangement joins TRBV6-5 to TRBJ2-7, with 12 bases identical to TRBD2. The germline V gene encodes CDR1 MNHEY and CDR2 SVGAGI. Trimming cost V 5 bases and J 1 base; bases outside gene matches: 3. The length of the CDR3 is 15 residues. The CDR3 loop is CASSTTSGRSYEQYF. The CDR3 DNA reads TGTGCCAGCAGTACTACTAGCGGGAGGTCCTACGAGCAGTACTTC.

The chain couples TRBV30 to TRBJ2-7, with no clear D. V was shortened by 1 base and J by 3 bases, with 7 bases between the two germline ends. Germline V CDR1 and CDR2: GTSNPN, SVGIG (reference sequence). The CDR3 extends over 12 amino acids. For the CDR3, the DNA is TGTGCCTGGAGTGGAATTTTCTACGAGCAGTACTTC. As protein: CAWSGIFYEQYF.

This clonotype was counted a few times. CDR3 coding DNA: TGTGCCAGTACCTATGACAGGGGAATGAACGAGCAGTACTTC. Its protein product is CASTYDRGMNEQYF. The rearrangement uses TRBV2 and TRBJ2-7; TRBD1 matches 8 bases. This CDR3 has 14 residues. The V gene's germline CDR1 is SNHLY and CDR2 FYNNEI. The ends lost 9 bases at V and 5 bases at J; junction bases unmatched: 12.

The chain carries TRBV7-9 and TRBJ2-5; D may be TRBD1 (6 bases). V was trimmed by 0 bases and J by 3 bases, leaving 11 bases between them. The germline V gene encodes CDR1 SEHNR and CDR2 FQNEAQ (reference sequence). The CDR3 spans 15 residues. CDR3 bases: TGTGCCAGCAGCTTAGCCGGACAGATGAAAGAGACCCAGTACTTC. Amino acids: CASSLAGQMKETQYF.

A few counts support this clonotype. The chain joins TRBV9 to TRBJ2-2; the match to TRBD2 covers 7 bases. The CDR3 sequence is 15 residues long. The germline gives CDR1 SGDLS, CDR2 YYNGEE. V dropped 3 bases and J dropped 5; count of bases not matched to a gene: 7. The CDR3 loop is CASSAGLVTTGELFF. The CDR3 coding sequence is TGTGCCAGCAGCGCAGGACTAGTCACAACCGGGGAGCTGTTTTTT.

A few counts support this clonotype. The chain carries TRBV12-3 or TRBV12-4 and TRBJ2-6; 12 bases map to TRBD2. The CDR3 extends over 17 amino acids. The ends lost 6 bases at V and 0 bases at J; junction bases unmatched: 3. The CDR3 nucleotides read TGTGCCAGCAGGCCGACTAGCGGGGGCTCTGGGGCCAACGTCCTGACTTTC. It is translated as CASRPTSGGSGANVLTF.

Only a few counts were recorded for this clonotype. CDR3 nucleotides: TGTGCCAGCAGACCATTCGCCGGGAAAAAGGAGACCCAGTACTTC. This gives the protein CASRPFAGKKETQYF. The V and J genes are TRBV7-9 and TRBJ2-5; perhaps TRBD2 as D (5 bases). The CDR3 runs to 15 residues. The V gene's germline CDR1 is SEHNR and CDR2 FQNEAQ (reference sequence). V was pared by 6 bases and J by 5 bases, with 19 bases between.

This clonotype was seen many times. The CDR3 DNA follows: TGTGCCAGTAGTATCTTCCCGTCGGTCTACGAGCAGTACTTC. Its translation is CASSIFPSVYEQYF. The genes are TRBV19 and TRBJ2-7; D remains unclear. V lost 3 bases, J lost 3 bases, and 12 bases lay in between. Germline lookup yields CDR1 LNHDA and CDR2 SQIVND (reference sequence). CDR3 length: 14 residues.

The chain joins TRBV29-1 to TRBJ1-2; the D is unclear. Per the germline V gene, CDR1 is SQVTM and CDR2 is ANQGSEA. The CDR3 runs to 14 residues. V lost 3 bases and J 4 bases, leaving 15 bases between the germline ends. In DNA form, the CDR3 reads TGCAGCGTTGAGTGGGGAAAGGAAAGCTATGGCTACACCTTC. Its translation: CSVEWGKESYGYTF. The whole variable domain, remainder taken from reference TRBV29-1 and TRBJ1-2, is SAVISQKPSRDICQRGTSLTIQCQVDSQVTMMFWYRQQPGQSLTLIATANQGSEATYESGFVIDKFPISRPNLTFSTLTVSNMSPEDSSIYLCSVEWGKESYGYTFGSGTRLTVV.

The V call is TRBV9, the J call TRBJ2-7; TRBD1 matches at 10 bases. CDR1 SGDLS and CDR2 YYNGEE come from the germline V gene. The CDR3 totals 16 residues. Trimming took 2 bases from V and 1 from J; bases not matched to a gene: 6. In DNA, the CDR3 is TGTGCCAGCAGCGTGACCTCGGGACAGGGGTCCTACGAGCAGTACTTC. The encoded protein is CASSVTSGQGSYEQYF.

This clonotype showed up just a few times. The rearrangement links TRBV7-9 to TRBJ2-5, with 12 bases identical to TRBD2. The CDR3 has 16 amino acids. V lost 5 bases and J lost 5; bases outside the gene matches: 9. Germline V lookup: CDR1 SEHNR, CDR2 FQNEAQ (reference sequence). CDR3 bases: TGTGCCAGCAGCCCACGACTAGCGGGAGAGCAGGAGACCCAGTACTTC. Protein sequence: CASSPRLAGEQETQYF.

The rearrangement joins TRBV6-5 to TRBJ2-2, with 7 bases lining up with TRBD1. CDR1 MNHEY and CDR2 SVGAGI come from the germline V gene. The CDR3 loop spans 17 amino acids. The J segment lost 6 bases and the V segment lost 0 bases, leaving 10 bases of the junction unmatched. CDR3 region: CASSYSTGIHRAGELFF. CDR3 bases: TGTGCCAGCAGTTACTCGACAGGGATTCACAGGGCCGGGGAGCTGTTTTTT.

The rearrangement links TRBV20-1 to TRBJ1-5, with 7 positions matching TRBD1. The CDR3 consists of 14 residues. Per the germline V gene, CDR1 is DFQATT and CDR2 is SNEGSKA (reference sequence). V gave up 5 bases and J gave up 1 base; unmatched junction bases: 5. CDR3 region: CSAGGGRSNQPQHF. The CDR3 DNA follows: TGCAGTGCTGGAGGGGGCAGGAGCAATCAGCCCCAGCATTTT.

This clonotype has a handful of counts. The genes are TRBV12-3 or TRBV12-4 and TRBJ2-1; 12 nucleotides agree with TRBD2. This CDR3 has 14 residues. The junction had 6 bases not matched to a gene; V was cut back by 9 bases and J by 6 bases. The CDR3 DNA reads TGTGCCAGTACCCTAGCGGGAGGGCGCAATGAGCAGTTCTTC. This sequence encodes CASTLAGGRNEQFF.

This clonotype was recorded many times. The chain links TRBV4-1 to TRBJ2-1; TRBD2 matches 9 bases. The V gene's germline CDR1 is MGHRA and CDR2 YSYEKL. The V segment lost 1 base and the J segment 3 bases; nucleotides outside the gene matches: 4. This CDR3 comprises 16 residues. The CDR3 DNA follows: TGCGCCAGCAGCCAAGTCGCTAGCGGGGTCTACAATGAGCAGTTCTTC. Amino acid sequence: CASSQVASGVYNEQFF.

This rearrangement joins TRBV5-1 to TRBJ2-1; TRBD2 matches 9 bases. Looked up from germline, CDR1 is SGHRS and CDR2 is YFSETQ. The J segment lost 5 bases and the V segment lost 7 bases, leaving 10 bases of the junction unmatched. This CDR3 is built from 15 residues. CDR3 nucleotide sequence: TGCGCCAGCCGTGCCCCAGCGGGGGGCCACAATGAGCAGTTCTTC. Translation: CASRAPAGGHNEQFF.

This clonotype showed up just a few times. The chain links TRBV2 to TRBJ2-7; the D gene could be TRBD1 or TRBD2 (5 bases each). V was clipped by 6 bases and J by 0 bases, with 21 bases between them. The CDR3 sequence is 17 residues long. The germline gives CDR1 SNHLY, CDR2 FYNNEI. Here the CDR3 DNA reads TGTGCCAGCAGCGATGATGATGGGACCCCGTTCTCCTACGAGCAGTACTTC. It specifies CASSDDDGTPFSYEQYF. The whole variable domain, filled in from reference TRBV2 and TRBJ2-7, reads EPEVTQTPSHQVTQMGQEVILRCVPISNHLYFYWYRQILGQKVEFLVSFYNNEISEKSEIFDDQFSVERPDGSNFTLKIRSTKLEDSAMYFCASSDDDGTPFSYEQYFGPGTRLTVT.

This clonotype showed up just a few times. This chain connects TRBV4-2 to TRBJ2-5; 7 nucleotides agree with TRBD1. V was clipped by 5 bases and J by 5 bases; unmatched bases: 2. Germline values: CDR1 LGHNA, CDR2 YNFKEQ. CDR3 size: 12 residues. CDR3 nucleotides: TGTGCCAGCAGCACAGGGGTGGAGACCCAGTACTTC. Its translation: CASSTGVETQYF.

This chain uses TRBV2 with TRBJ2-3, with D tentatively TRBD1 (5 bases). Deletions cut 4 bases from V and 6 bases from J, with 11 bases between. CDR1 and CDR2 (germline): SNHLY, FYNNEI. The CDR3 contains 13 residues. The CDR3 nucleotides read TGTGCCAGCAGTGGTAGGGGTGCGGATACGCAGTATTTT. The encoded protein is CASSGRGADTQYF.

J is TRBJ2-2 and V is TRBV5-1, with a weak D call TRBD2 (6 bases). Germline assignment: CDR1 SGHRS and CDR2 YFSETQ. V shed 1 base and J shed 4 bases, with 14 bases lying between them. The CDR3 spans 16 residues. The CDR3 coding sequence is TGCGCCAGCAGCTTGATCGGGAGAGGGCGCACCGGGGAGCTGTTTTTT. Its protein product is CASSLIGRGRTGELFF.

Ten or more counts support this clonotype. The chain has TRBV20-1 and TRBJ1-1; maybe TRBD1 (5 bases). CDR1 is DFQATT and CDR2 is SNEGSKA in the germline V gene (reference sequence). Trimming pared 1 base from V and 10 bases from J, leaving 10 bases between. CDR3 length: 11 amino acids. CDR3 sequence: CSARGKGPAFF. The DNA of the CDR3 is TGCAGTGCTAGAGGTAAGGGGCCAGCTTTCTTT.

The rearrangement uses TRBV6-1 and TRBJ2-3, with D possibly called TRBD1 or TRBD2 (5 bases each). Trimming removed 1 base at V and 2 bases at J, with 13 bases between. The CDR3 runs 16 residues. Looked up from germline, CDR1 is MNHNS and CDR2 is SASEGT. The CDR3 DNA sequence: TGTGCCAGCAGTGAAGTGTTGGGACGGACCACAGATACGCAGTATTTT. Amino acids: CASSEVLGRTTDTQYF.

This clonotype was detected a few times. This rearrangement joins TRBV12-5 to TRBJ2-1; D gene unclear. With 5 bases removed from V and 9 bases from J, the gap between germline ends came to 17 bases. This CDR3 is 14 amino acids long. Germline V gene lookup returns CDR1 LGHNT and CDR2 FRNRAP. For the CDR3, the DNA is TGTGCTAGTGGTCCCCGGGTCTTGGGCTGTGAGCAGTTCTTC. The encoded protein is CASGPRVLGCEQFF.

V usage is TRBV7-2 and J usage is TRBJ1-2; possible D gene TRBD1, 5 bases. This CDR3 spans 14 amino acids. In germline, CDR1 is SGHTA, CDR2 FQGNSA. Between the trimmed V and J ends, which lost 6 bases and 5 bases, there was a span of 16 bases. CDR3 bases: TGTGCCAGCAGGGAGCTAGGGGCAGCTTATGGCTACACCTTC. This encodes CASRELGAAYGYTF.